The source of this T cell receptor beta chain is a study of shared clonotypes between healthy human individuals. Study-level information: The composition of the donors was two women and three men aged 18 to 49. Study-wide findings and caveats: Represented diversity, genetic and exposure-history alike, was limited by few donors.

Regarding this clone: Its antigen is undetermined.

The germline V gene has CDR1 MGHRA and CDR2 YSYEKL. V was pared by 2 bases and J by 0 bases, with 15 bases between. The CDR3 loop spans 17 amino acids. Deep-level assay runs were performed. Repertoires were generated with immunoSEQ multiplex PCR, while TCRdb's copy carries only in-frame clones and drops some. The table records some 2,000,000 clones, 90% to 95% of them present only once. This clonotype was sampled from a man younger than 35 in good health. The chain employs TRBV4-1 and TRBJ2-3; D unresolved. The sample taken for sequencing was naive CD4+ T cells sorted from blood. Subset described: CD45RA+ positively selected. This CDR3 is CASSQFALVESTDTQYF. CDR3 DNA sequence: TGCGCCAGCAGCCAATTTGCCTTAGTGGAGAGCACAGATACGCAGTATTTT.